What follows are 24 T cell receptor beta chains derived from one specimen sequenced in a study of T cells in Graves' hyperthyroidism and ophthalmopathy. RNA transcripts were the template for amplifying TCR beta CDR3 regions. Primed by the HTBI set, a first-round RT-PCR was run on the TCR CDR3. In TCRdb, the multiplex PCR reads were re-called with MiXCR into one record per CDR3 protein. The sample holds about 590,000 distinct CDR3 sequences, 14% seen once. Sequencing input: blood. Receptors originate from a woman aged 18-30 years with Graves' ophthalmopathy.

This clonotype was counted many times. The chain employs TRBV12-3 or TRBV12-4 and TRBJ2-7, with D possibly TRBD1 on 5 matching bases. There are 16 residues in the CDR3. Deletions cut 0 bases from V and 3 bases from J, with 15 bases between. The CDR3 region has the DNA TGTGCCAGCAGTTTAGCGCGTCGTCAGGGTATCTACGAGCAGTACTTC. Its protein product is CASSLARRQGIYEQYF.

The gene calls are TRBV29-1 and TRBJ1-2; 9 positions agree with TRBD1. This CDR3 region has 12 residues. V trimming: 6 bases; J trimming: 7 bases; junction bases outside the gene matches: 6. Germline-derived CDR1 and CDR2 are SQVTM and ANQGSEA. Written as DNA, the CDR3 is TGCAGCGTGGGACAGGGCGTCTTTGGCTACACCTTC. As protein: CSVGQGVFGYTF.

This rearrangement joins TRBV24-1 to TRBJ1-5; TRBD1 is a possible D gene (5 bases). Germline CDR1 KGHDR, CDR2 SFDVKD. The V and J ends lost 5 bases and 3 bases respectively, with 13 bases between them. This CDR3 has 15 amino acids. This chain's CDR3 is CATSGPGSDNQPQHF. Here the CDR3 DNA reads TGTGCCACCAGTGGTCCAGGGAGCGACAATCAGCCCCAGCATTTT.

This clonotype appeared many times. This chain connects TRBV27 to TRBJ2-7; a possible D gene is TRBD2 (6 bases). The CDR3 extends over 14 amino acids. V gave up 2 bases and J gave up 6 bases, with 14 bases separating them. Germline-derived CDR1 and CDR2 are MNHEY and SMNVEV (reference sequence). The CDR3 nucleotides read TGTGCCAGCAGTTTAGGGGGGAGTCGCTCCGAGCAGTACTTC. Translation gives CASSLGGSRSEQYF.

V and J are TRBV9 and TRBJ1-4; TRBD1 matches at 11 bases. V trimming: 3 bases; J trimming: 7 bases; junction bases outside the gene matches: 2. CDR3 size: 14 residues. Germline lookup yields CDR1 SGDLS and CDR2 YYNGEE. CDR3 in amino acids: CASSEDRGREKLFF. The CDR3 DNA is TGTGCCAGCAGCGAGGACAGGGGGCGTGAAAAACTGTTTTTT.

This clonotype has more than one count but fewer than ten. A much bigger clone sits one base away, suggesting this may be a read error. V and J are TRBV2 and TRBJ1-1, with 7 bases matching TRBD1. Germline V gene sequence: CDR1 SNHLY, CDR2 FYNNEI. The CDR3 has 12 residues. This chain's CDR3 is CVSRRDRAKAFF. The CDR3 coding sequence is TGTGTCAGCAGGCGGGACAGAGCTAAAGCTTTCTTT.

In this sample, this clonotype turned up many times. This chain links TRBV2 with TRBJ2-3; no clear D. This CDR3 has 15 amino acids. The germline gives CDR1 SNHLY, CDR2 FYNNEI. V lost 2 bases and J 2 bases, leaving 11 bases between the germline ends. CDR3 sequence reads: CASSEWARPTDTQYF. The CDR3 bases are TGTGCCAGCAGTGAATGGGCTAGGCCCACAGATACGCAGTATTTT.

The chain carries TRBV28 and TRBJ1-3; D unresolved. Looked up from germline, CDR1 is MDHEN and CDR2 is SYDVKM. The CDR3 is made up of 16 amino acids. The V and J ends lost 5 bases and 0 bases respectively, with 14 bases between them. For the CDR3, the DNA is TGTGCCAGCAGTCCCGGTTCCTTGGGCTCTGGAAACACCATATATTTT. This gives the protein CASSPGSLGSGNTIYF.

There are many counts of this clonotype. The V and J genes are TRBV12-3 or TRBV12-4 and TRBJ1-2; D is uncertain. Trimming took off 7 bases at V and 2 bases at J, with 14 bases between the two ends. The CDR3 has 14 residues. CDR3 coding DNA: TGTGCCAGCACTCCCAAGTGGATAAACTATGGCTACACCTTC. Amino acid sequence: CASTPKWINYGYTF.

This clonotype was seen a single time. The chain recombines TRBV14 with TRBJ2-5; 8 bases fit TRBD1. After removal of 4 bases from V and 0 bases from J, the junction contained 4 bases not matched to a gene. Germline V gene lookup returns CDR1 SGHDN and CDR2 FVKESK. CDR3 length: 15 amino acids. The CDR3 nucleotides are TGTGCCAGCAGCCCGACGACAGGGGACCAAGAGACCCAGTACTTC. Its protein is CASSPTTGDQETQYF.

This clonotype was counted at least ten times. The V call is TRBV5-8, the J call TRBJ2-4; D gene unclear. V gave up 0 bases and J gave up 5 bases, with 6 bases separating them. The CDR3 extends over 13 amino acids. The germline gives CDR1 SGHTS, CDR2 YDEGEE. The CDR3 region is CASSLGRENIQYF. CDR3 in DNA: TGTGCCAGCAGCTTGGGAAGGGAAAACATTCAGTACTTC.

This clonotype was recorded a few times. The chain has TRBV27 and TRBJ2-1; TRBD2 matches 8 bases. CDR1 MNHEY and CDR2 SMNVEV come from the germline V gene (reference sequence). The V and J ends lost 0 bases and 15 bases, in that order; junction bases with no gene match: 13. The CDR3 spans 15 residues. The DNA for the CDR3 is TGTGCCAGCAGTTTATCGACAGTCCCGGGACTAGGGGTGTTCTTC. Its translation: CASSLSTVPGLGVFF.

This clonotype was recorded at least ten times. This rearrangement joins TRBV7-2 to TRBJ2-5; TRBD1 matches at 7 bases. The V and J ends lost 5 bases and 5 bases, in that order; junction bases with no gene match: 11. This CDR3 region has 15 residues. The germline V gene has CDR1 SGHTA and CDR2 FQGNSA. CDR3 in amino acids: CASSLLWTGRETQYF. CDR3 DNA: TGTGCCAGCAGCCTCCTCTGGACAGGCCGGGAGACCCAGTACTTC.

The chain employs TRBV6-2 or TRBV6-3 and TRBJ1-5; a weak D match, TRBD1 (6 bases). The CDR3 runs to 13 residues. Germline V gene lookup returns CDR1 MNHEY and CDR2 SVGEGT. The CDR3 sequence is CTSGTKSNQPQHF. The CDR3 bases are TGTACCTCCGGGACAAAGAGCAATCAGCCCCAGCATTTT.

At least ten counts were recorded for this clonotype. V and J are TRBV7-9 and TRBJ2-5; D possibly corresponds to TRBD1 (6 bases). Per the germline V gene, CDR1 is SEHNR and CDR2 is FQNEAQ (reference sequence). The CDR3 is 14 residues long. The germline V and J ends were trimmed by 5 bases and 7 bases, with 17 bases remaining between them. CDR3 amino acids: CASSTSDRLGTQYF. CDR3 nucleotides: TGTGCCAGCAGCACCTCCGACAGGCTGGGGACCCAGTACTTC. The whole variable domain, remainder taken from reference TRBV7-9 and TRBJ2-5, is DTGVSQNPRHKITKRGQNVTFRCDPISEHNRLYWYRQTLGQGPEFLTYFQNEAQLEKSRLLSDRFSAERPKGSFSTLEIQRTEQGDSAMYLCASSTSDRLGTQYFGPGTRLLVL.

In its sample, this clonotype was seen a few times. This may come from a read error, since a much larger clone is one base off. DNA of the CDR3: TGTGCCAGCAGCAGGCCTGGACGCTGGTGGGAGACCCAGTGCTTC. Encoded protein: CASSRPGRWWETQCF. This chain uses TRBV6-2 or TRBV6-3 with TRBJ2-5; D may be TRBD2 (5 bases). This CDR3 is built from 15 residues. Per the germline V gene, CDR1 is MNHEY and CDR2 is SVGEGT.

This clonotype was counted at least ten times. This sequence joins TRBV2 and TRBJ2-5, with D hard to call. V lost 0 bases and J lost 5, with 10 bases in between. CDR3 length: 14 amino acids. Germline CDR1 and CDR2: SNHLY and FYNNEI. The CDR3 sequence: CASSEAPAAETQYF. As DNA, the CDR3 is TGTGCCAGCAGTGAAGCCCCCGCGGCGGAGACCCAGTACTTC.

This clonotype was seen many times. CDR3 region: CASSLWGAPGLAQVNEQFF. CDR3 sequence (DNA): TGTGCCAGCAGTTTATGGGGAGCACCGGGACTAGCTCAGGTTAATGAGCAGTTCTTC. V gene TRBV28 combines with J gene TRBJ2-1, with 9 nucleotides matching TRBD2. The CDR3 consists of 19 residues. V trimming: 0 bases; J trimming: 7 bases; junction bases outside the gene matches: 16. CDR1 is MDHEN, CDR2 SYDVKM, per germline.

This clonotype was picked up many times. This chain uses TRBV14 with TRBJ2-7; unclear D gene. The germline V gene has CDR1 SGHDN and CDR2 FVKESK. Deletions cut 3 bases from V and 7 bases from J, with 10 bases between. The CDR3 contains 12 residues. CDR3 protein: CASSHTLIEQYF. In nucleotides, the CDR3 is TGTGCCAGCAGCCACACACTGATAGAGCAGTACTTC.

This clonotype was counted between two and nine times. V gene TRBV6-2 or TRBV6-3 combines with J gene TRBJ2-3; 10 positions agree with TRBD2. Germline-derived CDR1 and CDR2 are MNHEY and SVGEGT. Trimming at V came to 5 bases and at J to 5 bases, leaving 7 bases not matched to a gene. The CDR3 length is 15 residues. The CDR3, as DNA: TGTGCCAGCAGTCCCCAGCGGGAGGGAGGAGATACGCAGTATTTT. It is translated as CASSPQREGGDTQYF.

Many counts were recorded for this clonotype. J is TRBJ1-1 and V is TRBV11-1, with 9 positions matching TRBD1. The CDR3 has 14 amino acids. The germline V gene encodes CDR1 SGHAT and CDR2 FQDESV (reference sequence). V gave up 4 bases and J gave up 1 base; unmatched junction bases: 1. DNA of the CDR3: TGTGCCAGCAGCTGGACAGGGGCGAACACTGAAGCTTTCTTT. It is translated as CASSWTGANTEAFF.

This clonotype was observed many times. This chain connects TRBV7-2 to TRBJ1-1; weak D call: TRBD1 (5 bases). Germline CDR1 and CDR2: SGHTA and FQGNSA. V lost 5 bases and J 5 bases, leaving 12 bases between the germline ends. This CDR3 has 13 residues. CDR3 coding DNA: TGTGCCAGCAGCCGCCGGGAGGGGACTGAAGCTTTCTTT. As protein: CASSRREGTEAFF.

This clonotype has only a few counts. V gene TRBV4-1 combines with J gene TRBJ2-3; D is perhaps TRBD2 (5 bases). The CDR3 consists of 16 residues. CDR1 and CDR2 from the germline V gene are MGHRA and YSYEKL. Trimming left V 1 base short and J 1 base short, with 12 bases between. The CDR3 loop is CASSQVGLRGTDTQYF. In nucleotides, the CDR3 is TGCGCCAGCAGCCAAGTTGGACTCCGGGGCACAGATACGCAGTATTTT.

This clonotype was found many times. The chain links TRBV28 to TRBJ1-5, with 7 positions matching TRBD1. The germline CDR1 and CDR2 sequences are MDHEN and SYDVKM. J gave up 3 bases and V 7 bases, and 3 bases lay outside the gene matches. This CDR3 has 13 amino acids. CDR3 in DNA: TGTGCCAGCATGACAGGGAACAATCAGCCCCAGCATTTT. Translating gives CASMTGNNQPQHF.